This T cell receptor (beta chain) was observed in a study of cytomegalovirus exposure and HLA in healthy donors. Study results and limitations: The dataset shows that most TCR sequences were rare, while some public TCRs occurred in many donors. It was reportedly the case that the classifier diagnosed cytomegalovirus status with high specificity and sensitivity.

As regards this clone: Its specificity is unknown.

Between the trimmed V and J ends, which lost 6 bases and 0 bases, there was a span of 15 bases. The germline V gene encodes CDR1 MNHEY and CDR2 SVGAGI. This CDR3 region has 15 residues. Assay used: immunoSEQ multiplex PCR; TCRdb lists only in-frame clones, some missing. The data contain about 340,000 clones, 86% of them singletons. The donors were in the roughly 110-subject validation cohort, distinct from the approximately 700-subject first cohort. The clonotype was recovered from a woman aged 18-29 years in good health and CMV-seronegative. The sequenced sample consisted of PBMCs. This chain joins TRBV6-5 and TRBJ2-7; possibly TRBD2 for D (6 bases). The CDR3 loop is CASSAASVLSYEQYF. The CDR3 nucleotides are TGTGCCAGCAGCGCCGCTAGCGTCCTCTCCTACGAGCAGTACTTC.